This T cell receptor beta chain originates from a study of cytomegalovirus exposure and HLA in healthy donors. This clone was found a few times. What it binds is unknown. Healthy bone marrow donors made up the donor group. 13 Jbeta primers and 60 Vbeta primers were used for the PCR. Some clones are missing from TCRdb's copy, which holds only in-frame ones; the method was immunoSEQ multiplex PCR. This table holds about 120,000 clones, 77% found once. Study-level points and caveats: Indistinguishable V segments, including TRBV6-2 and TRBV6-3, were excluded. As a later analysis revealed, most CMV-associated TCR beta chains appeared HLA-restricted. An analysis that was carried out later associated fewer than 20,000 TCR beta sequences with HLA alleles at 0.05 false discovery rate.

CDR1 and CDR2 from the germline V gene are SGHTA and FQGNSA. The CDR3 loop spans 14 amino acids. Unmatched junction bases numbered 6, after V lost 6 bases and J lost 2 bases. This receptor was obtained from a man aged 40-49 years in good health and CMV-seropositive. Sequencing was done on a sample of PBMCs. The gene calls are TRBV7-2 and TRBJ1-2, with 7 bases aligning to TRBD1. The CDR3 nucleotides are TGTGCCAGCAGGTCCTTACAGGGGAACTATGGCTACACCTTC. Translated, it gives CASRSLQGNYGYTF.